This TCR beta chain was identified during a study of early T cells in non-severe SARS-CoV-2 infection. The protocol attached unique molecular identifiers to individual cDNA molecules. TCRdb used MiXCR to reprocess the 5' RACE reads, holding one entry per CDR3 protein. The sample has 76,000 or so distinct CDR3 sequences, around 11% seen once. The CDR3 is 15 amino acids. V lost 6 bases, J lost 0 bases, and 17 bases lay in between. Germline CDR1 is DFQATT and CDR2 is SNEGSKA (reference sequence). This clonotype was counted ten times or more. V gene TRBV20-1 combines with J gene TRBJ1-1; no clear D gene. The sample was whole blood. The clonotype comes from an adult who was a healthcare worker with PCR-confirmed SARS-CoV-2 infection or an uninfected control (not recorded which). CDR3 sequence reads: CSAPRRESMNTEAFF. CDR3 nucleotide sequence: TGCAGTGCGCCGCGCCGGGAAAGCATGAACACTGAAGCTTTCTTT.